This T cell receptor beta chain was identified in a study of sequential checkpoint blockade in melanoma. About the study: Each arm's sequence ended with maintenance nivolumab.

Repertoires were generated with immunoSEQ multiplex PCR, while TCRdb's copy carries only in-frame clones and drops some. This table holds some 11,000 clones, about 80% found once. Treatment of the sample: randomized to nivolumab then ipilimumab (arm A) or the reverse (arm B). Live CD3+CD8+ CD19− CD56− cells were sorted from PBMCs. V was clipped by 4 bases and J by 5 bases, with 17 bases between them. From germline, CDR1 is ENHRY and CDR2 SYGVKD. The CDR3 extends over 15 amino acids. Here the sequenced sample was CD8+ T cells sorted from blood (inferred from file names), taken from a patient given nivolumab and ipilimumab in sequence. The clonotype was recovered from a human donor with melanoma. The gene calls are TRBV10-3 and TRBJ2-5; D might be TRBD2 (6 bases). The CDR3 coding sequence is TGTGCCATCAGTGCCCAACGGGAGAATGGTGAGACCCAGTACTTC. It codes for CAISAQRENGETQYF.